What follows are 17 T cell receptor beta chains derived from one specimen sequenced in a study of blood T cell repertoires in COVID-19. Repertoires were generated with immunoSEQ multiplex PCR, while TCRdb's copy carries only in-frame clones and drops some. This sample has approximately 50,000 clones; 85% to 90% occur once, and the top ten carry roughly 10%. The sample taken for sequencing was peripheral blood. These receptors came from a human donor in a cohort sampled during active COVID-19.

The chain employs TRBV30 and TRBJ2-5; 13 bases are a match to TRBD2. The CDR3 is 15 residues long. V was clipped by 5 bases and J by 4 bases; unmatched bases: 7. Germline assignment: CDR1 GTSNPN and CDR2 SVGIG (reference sequence). The CDR3 loop reads CAWGTSGIRGETQYF. The CDR3 nucleotides read TGTGCCTGGGGGACTAGCGGGATTAGGGGAGAGACCCAGTACTTC.

The chain has TRBV2 and TRBJ2-1; D not certain. Per the germline V gene, CDR1 is SNHLY and CDR2 is FYNNEI. Trimming shortened V by 5 bases and J by 8 bases, and 10 bases separated the two germline ends. CDR3 length: 12 amino acids. CDR3 protein: CASSSLHDEQFF. The DNA for the CDR3 is TGTGCCAGCAGTTCCTTACATGATGAGCAGTTCTTC.

This chain uses TRBV4-1 with TRBJ2-7; 8 bases map to TRBD1. Per germline, CDR1 MGHRA and CDR2 YSYEKL. The junction had 12 bases not matched to a gene; V was cut back by 4 bases and J by 4 bases. The CDR3 covers 16 residues. CDR3 residues: CASSPIDRTGNYEQYF. DNA for the CDR3: TGCGCCAGCAGCCCGATCGATCGGACAGGGAATTACGAGCAGTACTTC.

This clone was found a few times. This sequence joins TRBV21-1 and TRBJ1-4; the table's D gene call, TRBD1, was not cross checked with the DNA. TRBV21-1 is deemed a pseudogene. This CDR3 spans 17 amino acids. Here the CDR3 DNA reads TGTGCCAGCAGCAAAGAAGCAGGGAAGTCCACTAATGAAAAACTGTTTTTT. It specifies CASSKEAGKSTNEKLFF.

The J gene is TRBJ1-1, the V gene TRBV4-1, with 8 bases matching TRBD1. Germline V lookup: CDR1 MGHRA, CDR2 YSYEKL. Germline trimming cut 0 bases from V and 11 bases from J; bases unmatched to any gene: 5. There are 13 residues in the CDR3. In nucleotides, the CDR3 is TGCGCCAGCAGCCAAGATCAGGGGGCCGCGGCTTTCTTT. Amino acids: CASSQDQGAAAFF.

V is TRBV6-2 or TRBV6-3 and J is TRBJ2-1; no clear D. There are 14 residues in the CDR3. Germline V gene data show CDR1 as MNHEY and CDR2 as SVGEGT. V lost 4 bases and J lost 9, with 16 bases in between. In DNA, the CDR3 is TGTGCCAGCAGTTTCGCGCCAACCCACAGTGAGCAGTTCTTC. Its protein is CASSFAPTHSEQFF.

The V gene is TRBV5-1, the J gene TRBJ1-6; D is undetermined. Germline assignment: CDR1 SGHRS and CDR2 YFSETQ. This CDR3 region has 17 residues. Trimming took 0 bases from V and 6 from J, leaving 16 bases between them. In nucleotides, the CDR3 is TGCGCCAGCAGCTTGGACGGAACGGACGGGATTAATTCACCCCTCCACTTT. Amino acids: CASSLDGTDGINSPLHF.

This sequence joins TRBV4-2 and TRBJ1-5; D is unclear. This CDR3 region has 17 residues. From germline, CDR1 is LGHNA and CDR2 YNFKEQ. Deletions cut 0 bases from V and 0 bases from J, with 12 bases between. CDR3 DNA sequence: TGTGCCAGCAGCCAAGATCAACAGCTTAATAGCAATCAGCCCCAGCATTTT. It yields the protein CASSQDQQLNSNQPQHF.

V gene TRBV5-6 combines with J gene TRBJ2-7, with D perhaps TRBD2 (5 bases). With 0 bases removed from V and 3 bases from J, the gap between germline ends came to 13 bases. Looked up from germline, CDR1 is SGHDT and CDR2 is YYEEEE. The CDR3 spans 15 residues. For the CDR3, the DNA is TGTGCCAGCAGCTTGGGGGCTAGCCGAAACTACGAGCAGTACTTC. Translation gives CASSLGASRNYEQYF.

V and J are TRBV5-5 and TRBJ1-5; a possible D gene is TRBD1 (5 bases). This CDR3 contains 13 residues. Germline V gene data show CDR1 as SGHKS and CDR2 as YYEKEE (reference sequence). The V and J ends lost 4 bases and 5 bases respectively, with 10 bases between them. In DNA, the CDR3 is TGTGCCAGCAGCCTGGACACCTATCAGCCCCAGCATTTT. It translates to CASSLDTYQPQHF.

The J gene is TRBJ2-7, the V gene TRBV19; 7 bases match TRBD1. Germline V CDR1 and CDR2: LNHDA, SQIVND (reference sequence). CDR3 length: 13 residues. The ends lost 0 bases at V and 7 bases at J; junction bases unmatched: 3. CDR3 amino acids: CASSIDNRGEQYF. The CDR3 nucleotides are TGTGCCAGTAGTATAGACAACAGGGGAGAGCAGTACTTC.

The V call is TRBV5-4, the J call TRBJ1-1; D call uncertain. Germline loops: CDR1 SGHNT, CDR2 YYREEE (reference sequence). This CDR3 has 14 amino acids. V was clipped by 3 bases and J by 4 bases, with 13 bases between them. CDR3 DNA: TGTGCCAGCAGCTCGGTGACACGGATCACTGAAGCTTTCTTT. It yields the protein CASSSVTRITEAFF. The variable domain in full, completed from reference TRBV5-4 and TRBJ1-1, reads ETGVTQSPTHLIKTRGQQVTLRCSSQSGHNTVSWYQQALGQGPQFIFQYYREEENGRGNFPPRFSGLQFPNYSSELNVNALELDDSALYLCASSSVTRITEAFFGQGTRLTVV.

V is TRBV6-5 and J is TRBJ1-6; 7 bases fit TRBD1. The ends lost 8 bases at V and 8 bases at J; junction bases unmatched: 9. CDR3 length equals 14 residues. Germline V gives CDR1 MNHEY, CDR2 SVGAGI. The CDR3 bases are TGTGCCAGCTTGTCAGGGGGAATAGATTCACCCCTCCACTTT. Its translation is CASLSGGIDSPLHF.

The chain is built from TRBV19 and TRBJ2-7; 7 nucleotides align to TRBD1. V lost 4 bases, J lost 5 bases, and 11 bases stayed unmatched. From germline, CDR1 is LNHDA and CDR2 SQIVND (reference sequence). The CDR3 contains 15 residues. The CDR3 loop reads CASSTTGAWGNEQYF. Written as DNA, the CDR3 is TGTGCCAGTAGTACAACAGGGGCCTGGGGGAACGAGCAGTACTTC. The whole variable domain, filled in from reference TRBV19 and TRBJ2-7, reads DGGITQSPKYLFRKEGQNVTLSCEQNLNHDAMYWYRQDPGQGLRLIYYSQIVNDFQKGDIAEGYSVSREKKESFPLTVTSAQKNPTAFYLCASSTTGAWGNEQYFGPGTRLTVT.

The chain couples TRBV20-1 to TRBJ2-1; D is perhaps TRBD2 (6 bases). V was pared by 3 bases and J by 7 bases, with 19 bases between. Per germline, CDR1 DFQATT and CDR2 SNEGSKA (reference sequence). This CDR3 spans 15 amino acids. The CDR3 is CSASFGGDWGNEQFF. The CDR3 region has the DNA TGCAGTGCTAGTTTCGGGGGAGATTGGGGGAATGAGCAGTTCTTC.

This chain connects TRBV3-1 (or the pseudogene TRBV3-2) to TRBJ2-3; 8 bases fit TRBD2. The CDR3 is 17 amino acids. J lost 2 bases, V lost 6 bases, and 13 bases had no gene match. The germline gives CDR1 LGHDT, CDR2 YNNKEL (reference sequence). CDR3 amino acids: CASSTVAGKEPTDTQYF. DNA of the CDR3: TGTGCCAGCAGTACCGTAGCGGGAAAGGAACCCACAGATACGCAGTATTTT.

This clone came up a few times. The rearrangement joins TRBV18 to TRBJ2-7, with 7 positions matching TRBD2. The germline V gene encodes CDR1 KGHSH and CDR2 LQKENI. The CDR3 length is 17 residues. The V gene end was trimmed by 0 bases and the J gene end by 0 bases; junction bases not matched to a gene: 8. CDR3 sequence reads: CASSPPFKRGFSYEQYF. DNA of the CDR3: TGTGCCAGCTCACCACCATTCAAGCGGGGATTCTCCTACGAGCAGTACTTC.